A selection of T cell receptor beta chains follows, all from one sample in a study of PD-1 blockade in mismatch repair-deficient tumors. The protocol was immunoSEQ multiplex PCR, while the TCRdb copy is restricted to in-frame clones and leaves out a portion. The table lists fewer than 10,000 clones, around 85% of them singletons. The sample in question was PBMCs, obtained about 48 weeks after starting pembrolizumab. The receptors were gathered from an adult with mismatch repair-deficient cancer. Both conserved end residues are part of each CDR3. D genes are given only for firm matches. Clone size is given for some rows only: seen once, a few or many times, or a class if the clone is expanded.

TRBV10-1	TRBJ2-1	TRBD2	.	TGCGCCAGCAGTGAATGGACTAGCGGCAATGAGCAGTTCTTC	CASSEWTSGNEQFF
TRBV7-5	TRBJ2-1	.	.	TGTGCCAGAAGTTCAGGAACAAAGCAGTTCTTC	CARSSGTKQFF
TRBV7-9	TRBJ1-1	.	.	TGTGCCAGCAGCTTTTCCCTTGTCACTGAAGCTTTCTTT	CASSFSLVTEAFF
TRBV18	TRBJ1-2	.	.	TGTGCCAGCTCACCTTACTACGAGAACTATGGCTACACCTTC	CASSPYYENYGYTF
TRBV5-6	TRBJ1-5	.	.	TGTGCCAGCAGCCAAGGGGAGGGCAATCAGCCCCAGCATTTT	CASSQGEGNQPQHF
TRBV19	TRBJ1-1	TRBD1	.	TGTGCCAGTAGGGACAGGGGGAGTAAGAACACTGAAGCTTTCTTT	CASRDRGSKNTEAFF
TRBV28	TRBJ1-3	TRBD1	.	TGTGCCAGCAGCGAACAGGGACAGGGAAACTCTGGAAACACCATATATTTT	CASSEQGQGNSGNTIYF
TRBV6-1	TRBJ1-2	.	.	TGTGCCAGCACCCTCGGGGTAGAAGGCTACACCTTC	CASTLGVEGYTF
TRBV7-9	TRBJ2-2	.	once	TGTGCCAGCAGTTTTTCGGCCGGGGAGCTGTTTTTT	CASSFSAGELFF
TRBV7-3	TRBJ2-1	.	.	TGTGCCAGCAGCTTAAAGTCATTCGGGGCCTACAATGAGCAGTTCTTC	CASSLKSFGAYNEQFF
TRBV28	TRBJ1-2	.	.	TGTGGGTCCGGACAAAACTATGGCTACACCTTC	CGSGQNYGYTF
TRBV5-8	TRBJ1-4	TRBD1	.	TGTGCCAGCAGCTTGGGACAGGGTGGTGAAAAACTGTTTTTT	CASSLGQGGEKLFF
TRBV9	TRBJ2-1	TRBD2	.	TGTGCCAGCAGCCGTCGGGAGGAATCCTACAATGAGCAGTTCTTC	CASSRREESYNEQFF
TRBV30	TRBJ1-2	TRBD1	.	TGTGCCTGGAGTGGGACAGGGGAACCATATGGCTACACCTTC	CAWSGTGEPYGYTF
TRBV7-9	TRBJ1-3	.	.	TGTGCCAGCAGCTGGCCGGGCTCTGGAAACACCATATATTTT	CASSWPGSGNTIYF
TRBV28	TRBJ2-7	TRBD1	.	TGTGCCAGCAGGGGACAGGCTTCTTCCTACGAGCAGTACTTC	CASRGQASSYEQYF
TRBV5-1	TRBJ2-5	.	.	TGCGCCAGCAGCTTAAAGACACCAGAGACCCAGTACTTC	CASSLKTPETQYF
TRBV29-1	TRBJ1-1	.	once	TGCAGCGTGAACAGGGATGGGACTGAAGCTTTCTTT	CSVNRDGTEAFF
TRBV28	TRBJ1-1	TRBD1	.	TGTGCCAGCAGTTTATCACGCCAGGGGGCCGTGGCTTTCTTT	CASSLSRQGAVAFF
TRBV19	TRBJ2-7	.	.	TGTGCCAGCCGGATTGAAGGACAGAGGGGCTACGAGCAGTACTTC	CASRIEGQRGYEQYF
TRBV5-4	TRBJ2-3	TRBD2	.	TGTGCCAGCAGCTTGGATCCGGGAGGGCTCCCAGATACGCAGTATTTT	CASSLDPGGLPDTQYF
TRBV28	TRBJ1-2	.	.	TGTGCCAGCAGTTTCCGCGGGGACGGAAACTATGGCTACACCTTC	CASSFRGDGNYGYTF
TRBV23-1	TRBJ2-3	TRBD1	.	TGCGCCAGCAGGCCAGGGGGTGGTGGGACAGATACGCAGTATTTT	CASRPGGGGTDTQYF
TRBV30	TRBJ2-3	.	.	TGTGCCTGGAGTCCTATCGGGACTAGCACAGATACGCAGTATTTT	CAWSPIGTSTDTQYF